These 24 T cell receptor beta chains came from one sample sequenced in a study of T cell responses to AZD1222 COVID-19 vaccine. The method was immunoSEQ multiplex PCR; TCRdb's version includes in-frame clones alone and lacks a portion of them. The sample lists about 140,000 clones, 89% seen once, with about 3% in the top ten. This specimen was peripheral blood, taken on day 0 of AZD1222 vaccination. The receptor set was obtained from an adult in good health.

V usage is TRBV7-8 and J usage is TRBJ2-1, with TRBD2 matching 11 bases. J gave up 0 bases and V 2 bases, and 0 bases lay outside the gene matches. The germline CDR1 and CDR2 sequences are SGHVS and FQNEAQ. The CDR3 loop spans 16 amino acids. The CDR3 DNA follows: TGTGCCAGCAGCTTACTAGCGGGAGGCTCCTACAATGAGCAGTTCTTC. Its protein product is CASSLLAGGSYNEQFF.

The chain links TRBV21-1 to TRBJ1-1; whether TRBD1, the table's D call, matches the DNA was not checked. TRBV21-1 is shown as a pseudogene. This CDR3 is 16 amino acids long. As DNA, the CDR3 is TGTGCCAGCAGCCAACCTCGACAGGGGGTAGACACTGAAGCTTTCTTT. It encodes CASSQPRQGVDTEAFF.

The chain combines TRBV24-1 with TRBJ2-1, with D tentatively TRBD2 (6 bases). The germline V gene encodes CDR1 KGHDR and CDR2 SFDVKD. Trimming cost V 4 bases and J 9 bases, with 18 bases left between them. The CDR3 consists of 15 residues. The CDR3 nucleotides read TGTGCCACCAGTGACCCTAGCGCGGGCGGGTCTGAGCAGTTCTTC. This sequence encodes CATSDPSAGGSEQFF.

The gene calls are TRBV14 and TRBJ1-2; TRBD1 agrees at 8 bases. CDR1 and CDR2 (germline): SGHDN, FVKESK. The CDR3 consists of 14 residues. With 2 bases clipped from V and 8 bases from J, the junction kept 7 bases outside the gene matches. The CDR3, as DNA: TGTGCCAGCAGCCAACTGGACAGGGCGGGCGGCTACACCTTC. It translates to CASSQLDRAGGYTF.

This chain joins TRBV6-2 or TRBV6-3 and TRBJ1-3, with D perhaps matching TRBD1 (5 bases). CDR3 length equals 15 residues. CDR1 MNHEY and CDR2 SVGEGT come from the germline V gene. The germline V and J ends were trimmed by 5 bases and 0 bases, with 11 bases remaining between them. The CDR3 spells CASSRSGRSGNTIYF. CDR3 sequence (DNA): TGTGCCAGCAGTCGTTCAGGGCGCTCTGGAAACACCATATATTTT.

The gene calls are TRBV19 and TRBJ1-1, with D maybe TRBD1 (6 bases). Germline V gene lookup returns CDR1 LNHDA and CDR2 SQIVND (reference sequence). V was trimmed by 5 bases and J by 4 bases, leaving 14 bases between them. The length of the CDR3 is 14 residues. This CDR3 reads CASSLIGGGTEAFF. The CDR3 DNA reads TGTGCCAGTAGTCTTATTGGGGGCGGCACTGAAGCTTTCTTT. Using reference TRBV19 and TRBJ1-1 for the parts outside the CDR3, the full variable domain is DGGITQSPKYLFRKEGQNVTLSCEQNLNHDAMYWYRQDPGQGLRLIYYSQIVNDFQKGDIAEGYSVSREKKESFPLTVTSAQKNPTAFYLCASSLIGGGTEAFFGQGTRLTVV.

This chain connects TRBV5-4 to TRBJ1-3, with D uncertain. The V gene's germline CDR1 is SGHNT and CDR2 YYREEE (reference sequence). CDR3 length: 14 amino acids. Trimming took off 4 bases at V and 4 bases at J, with 12 bases between the two ends. CDR3 DNA sequence: TGTGCCAGCAGCCCTGGATCGCCGGGAAACACCATATATTTT. Translated, it gives CASSPGSPGNTIYF.

The chain links TRBV11-2 to TRBJ2-4, with 11 nucleotides matching TRBD2. CDR3 length equals 16 residues. The germline gives CDR1 SGHAT, CDR2 FQNNGV. The V and J ends lost 6 bases and 8 bases, in that order; junction bases with no gene match: 12. CDR3 amino acids: CASRDPTSGNADIQYF. The CDR3 region has the DNA TGTGCCAGCAGAGACCCGACTAGCGGGAACGCGGACATTCAGTACTTC.

The chain carries TRBV5-4 and TRBJ1-2, with 8 bases identical to TRBD1. CDR3 length equals 14 residues. V trimming: 4 bases; J trimming: 0 bases; junction bases outside the gene matches: 2. Germline V gene data show CDR1 as SGHNT and CDR2 as YYREEE (reference sequence). The CDR3 coding sequence is TGTGCCAGCAGCGGACAGGGCTCTAACTATGGCTACACCTTC. The encoded protein is CASSGQGSNYGYTF.

The chain couples TRBV11-3 to TRBJ1-1; D might be TRBD1 (6 bases). V shed 5 bases and J shed 1 base, with 8 bases lying between them. CDR1 is SGHNT, CDR2 YENEEA, per germline. The CDR3 loop spans 13 amino acids. CDR3 residues: CASSRDTNTEAFF. As DNA, the CDR3 is TGTGCCAGCAGCAGGGACACGAACACTGAAGCTTTCTTT.

The CDR3 region has the DNA TGTGCCAGCAGCCAAGATCCAGGGTCCTACTTGAGCGAGCAGTTCTTC. Translation gives CASSQDPGSYLSEQFF. The chain combines TRBV4-2 with TRBJ2-1; weak D call: TRBD1 (5 bases). CDR3 length: 16 residues. The germline CDR1 and CDR2 sequences are LGHNA and YNFKEQ. The ends were cut back, 0 bases at V and 10 bases at J, with 19 bases in the middle.

The genes are TRBV11-2 and TRBJ2-5, with 12 nucleotides matching TRBD1. Germline lookup yields CDR1 SGHAT and CDR2 FQNNGV. V lost 3 bases and J lost 5; bases outside the gene matches: 4. The CDR3 sequence is 15 residues long. The CDR3 reads CASSFGTGGRETQYF. As DNA, the CDR3 is TGTGCCAGCAGCTTCGGGACAGGGGGCAGGGAGACCCAGTACTTC.

The chain links TRBV4-2 to TRBJ1-2; possible D gene TRBD1, 5 bases. V gave up 3 bases and J gave up 5 bases, with 28 bases separating them. The CDR3 runs 19 residues. Germline CDR1 and CDR2: LGHNA and YNFKEQ. In DNA, the CDR3 is TGTGCCAGCAGCCACCCACCGGTTTACCAGGGTGTACTTCGTTATGGCTACACCTTC. Protein: CASSHPPVYQGVLRYGYTF.

Of note for this clone: Its ends do not fully match the called genes, so a read error is possible. The J gene is TRBJ1-6, the V gene TRBV28; no clear D. The germline V gene encodes CDR1 MDHEN and CDR2 SYDVKM. The CDR3 spans 14 residues. The CDR3 sequence: CAGRGTTPNSPLHF. For the CDR3, the DNA is TGTGCCGGCAGAGGAACAACCCCTAATTCACCCCTCCACTTT. Using reference TRBV28 and TRBJ1-6 for the parts outside the CDR3, the full variable domain is DVKVTQSSRYLVKRTGEKVFLECVQDMDHENMFWYRQDPGLGLRLIYFSYDVKMKEKGDIPEGYSVSREKKERFSLILESASTNQTSMYLCAGRGTTPNSPLHFGNGTRLTVT.

The chain employs TRBV11-2 and TRBJ1-4; 7 nucleotides align to TRBD1. Germline trimming cut 5 bases from V and 7 bases from J; bases unmatched to any gene: 10. The CDR3 has 15 residues. The germline CDR1 and CDR2 sequences are SGHAT and FQNNGV. In DNA, the CDR3 is TGTGCCAGCAGCATAGGGACCCAGGGGGGTGAAAAACTGTTTTTT. This codes for CASSIGTQGGEKLFF.

The chain combines TRBV5-1 with TRBJ1-1, with D possibly matching TRBD1 (5 bases). The length of the CDR3 is 15 residues. Germline loops: CDR1 SGHRS, CDR2 YFSETQ. Trimming took 0 bases from V and 4 from J, leaving 13 bases between them. CDR3: CASSLVGGCCTEAFF. In DNA form, the CDR3 reads TGCGCCAGCAGCTTGGTTGGGGGATGTTGCACTGAAGCTTTCTTT.

For this clone: Other DNA sequences in the same sample also yield this CDR3. J is TRBJ2-5 and V is TRBV6-5; possibly TRBD1 or TRBD2 for D (6 bases each). CDR1 MNHEY and CDR2 SVGAGI come from the germline V gene. Trimming shortened V by 0 bases and J by 5 bases, and 10 bases separated the two germline ends. The CDR3 runs 14 residues. This CDR3 is CASSYSGGRETQYF. The CDR3 DNA is TGTGCCAGCAGTTACTCCGGGGGCAGGGAGACCCAGTACTTC.

Only one count was recorded for this clone. This rearrangement joins TRBV11-2 to TRBJ1-1, with 7 bases identical to TRBD1. The CDR3 extends over 13 amino acids. Germline CDR1 and CDR2: SGHAT and FQNNGV. V was pared by 1 base and J by 12 bases, with 8 bases of the junction left unmatched. CDR3 loop: CASSLGQGGGSFF. The CDR3 nucleotides are TGTGCCAGCAGCTTAGGACAGGGCGGTGGGTCTTTCTTT.

The rearrangement joins TRBV19 to TRBJ2-7, with D perhaps TRBD1 (6 bases). The CDR3 length is 18 residues. Trimming took off 5 bases at V and 0 bases at J, with 23 bases between the two ends. Germline V gene sequence: CDR1 LNHDA, CDR2 SQIVND (reference sequence). The CDR3 bases are TGTGCCAGTAGTCCGAGGGAACCGGGACAAAGGAGCTCCTACGAGCAGTACTTC. Amino acids: CASSPREPGQRSSYEQYF.

This rearrangement joins TRBV7-2 to TRBJ1-6, with D maybe TRBD1 (5 bases). V gave up 5 bases and J gave up 8 bases, with 13 bases separating them. The CDR3 has 14 residues. Per the germline V gene, CDR1 is SGHTA and CDR2 is FQGNSA. CDR3 DNA sequence: TGTGCCAGCAGCACCGGGCCCAGGGATTCACCCCTCCACTTT. Translated, it gives CASSTGPRDSPLHF.

The rearrangement joins TRBV6-4 to TRBJ2-1; D remains ambiguous. Germline V gives CDR1 MRHNA, CDR2 SNTAGT. The V and J ends lost 5 bases and 0 bases respectively, with 5 bases between them. The CDR3 is 13 amino acids. CDR3 in amino acids: CASSSSSYNEQFF. The CDR3 DNA reads TGTGCCAGCAGTTCCTCCTCCTACAATGAGCAGTTCTTC.

V gene TRBV2 combines with J gene TRBJ2-1, with 13 bases identical to TRBD2. The CDR3 is made up of 15 amino acids. V dropped 3 bases and J dropped 12; count of bases not matched to a gene: 8. Per germline, CDR1 SNHLY and CDR2 FYNNEI. The DNA of the CDR3 is TGTGCCAGCAGTGAGGGACTAGCGGGATCCTGGGGGCAGTTCTTC. Translated, it gives CASSEGLAGSWGQFF.

The chain joins TRBV6-1 to TRBJ2-7; D may be TRBD2 (6 bases). The V gene's germline CDR1 is MNHNS and CDR2 SASEGT. The germline V and J ends were trimmed by 1 base and 3 bases, with 16 bases remaining between them. The CDR3 contains 16 residues. CDR3 DNA sequence: TGTGCCAGCAGTGAAGTCTACCGGGGGAATTTCTACGAGCAGTACTTC. Its translation is CASSEVYRGNFYEQYF.

The chain couples TRBV18 to TRBJ1-5; no firm D call. Germline V lookup: CDR1 KGHSH, CDR2 LQKENI. The germline V and J ends were trimmed by 1 base and 0 bases, with 13 bases remaining between them. CDR3 length: 17 amino acids. The DNA of the CDR3 is TGTGCCAGCTCACCACAGGCAGAGAGTTATAGCAATCAGCCCCAGCATTTT. As protein: CASSPQAESYSNQPQHF.